A single TCR beta chain is shown here with its context. These data originate in a study of T cell changes during pregnancy in multiple sclerosis. The repertoire was sequenced with immunoSEQ multiplex PCR; TCRdb's copy has only in-frame clones and lacks some. This sample carries 64,000 or so clones, about nine tenths of them seen once, and the ten largest clones take around 2.5%. Germline assignment: CDR1 LGHNA and CDR2 YSLEER. This CDR3 region has 15 residues. The V gene end was trimmed by 3 bases and the J gene end by 2 bases; junction bases not matched to a gene: 3. This specimen was peripheral blood, taken in the first trimester of pregnancy. This clonotype was sampled from a female donor with multiple sclerosis, enrolled in a pregnancy study. The V and J genes are TRBV4-3 and TRBJ2-7; 11 nucleotides match TRBD2. Here the CDR3 reads CASSQGLADPYEQYF. The CDR3 bases are TGCGCCAGCAGCCAGGGACTAGCGGACCCCTACGAGCAGTACTTC.